This passage covers 30 T cell receptor beta chains from one sample sequenced in a study of blood T cell repertoires in COVID-19. The repertoire was sequenced with immunoSEQ multiplex PCR; TCRdb's copy has only in-frame clones and lacks some. The table lists 150,000 or so clones, approximately 87% of them singletons. The specimen was peripheral blood. All receptors derive from a woman between 70 and 85 years old with acute or convalescent COVID-19.

This rearrangement joins TRBV29-1 to TRBJ1-1, with D maybe TRBD1 (5 bases). The germline CDR1 and CDR2 sequences are SQVTM and ANQGSEA. There are 12 residues in the CDR3. This chain's CDR3 is CSTGFENTEAFF. The CDR3 DNA follows: TGCAGTACAGGTTTCGAGAACACTGAAGCTTTCTTT.

The V and J genes are TRBV9 and TRBJ2-3; the D is unclear. V lost 7 bases, J lost 1 base, and 13 bases lay in between. CDR1 and CDR2 from the germline V gene are SGDLS and YYNGEE. This CDR3 spans 14 amino acids. The chain's CDR3 is CASGSQVGTDTQYF. CDR3 nucleotide sequence: TGTGCCAGCGGGTCCCAGGTCGGCACAGATACGCAGTATTTT.

The chain joins TRBV4-2 to TRBJ2-7, with D perhaps TRBD1 (6 bases). Looked up from germline, CDR1 is LGHNA and CDR2 is YNFKEQ. The CDR3 is made up of 16 amino acids. V lost 1 base, J lost 0 bases, and 13 bases lay in between. The CDR3 DNA is TGTGCCAGCAGCCAAGTGGACAGTCTTGTCTCCTACGAGCAGTACTTC. Protein: CASSQVDSLVSYEQYF.

This sequence joins TRBV7-8 and TRBJ1-4; TRBD1 agrees at 7 bases. This CDR3 is built from 15 residues. V lost 4 bases and J lost 5; bases outside the gene matches: 7. The germline gives CDR1 SGHVS, CDR2 FQNEAQ. DNA of the CDR3: TGTGCCAGCAGCTCCGGGACAGAACGAAATGAAAAACTGTTTTTT. Translated, it gives CASSSGTERNEKLFF.

Worth noting for this clone: The same CDR3 can be traced to other DNA sequences in this sample. The chain has TRBV19 and TRBJ1-5, with 9 bases lining up with TRBD1. CDR3 length: 16 amino acids. Germline loops: CDR1 LNHDA, CDR2 SQIVND (reference sequence). V gave up 2 bases and J gave up 1 base; unmatched junction bases: 3. This CDR3 is CASSIRGTGSNQPQHF. The CDR3 coding sequence is TGTGCCAGTAGTATACGGGGGACAGGGAGCAATCAGCCCCAGCATTTT.

The V and J genes are TRBV2 and TRBJ1-5; unclear D gene. V lost 4 bases and J lost 0, with 4 bases in between. Per the germline V gene, CDR1 is SNHLY and CDR2 is FYNNEI. The CDR3 sequence is 13 residues long. The DNA of the CDR3 is TGTGCCAGCAGTGGACTTAGCAATCAGCCCCAGCATTTT. Its translation is CASSGLSNQPQHF. The full variable domain, rest sourced from reference TRBV2 and TRBJ1-5, is EPEVTQTPSHQVTQMGQEVILRCVPISNHLYFYWYRQILGQKVEFLVSFYNNEISEKSEIFDDQFSVERPDGSNFTLKIRSTKLEDSAMYFCASSGLSNQPQHFGDGTRLSIL.

V usage is TRBV15 and J usage is TRBJ1-3; no definite D call. V was shortened by 5 bases and J by 2 bases, with 13 bases between the two germline ends. Germline loops: CDR1 LNHNV, CDR2 YYDKDF (reference sequence). The CDR3 contains 15 residues. CDR3 loop: CATSVRKRAGNTIYF. Here the CDR3 DNA reads TGTGCCACCAGCGTGAGGAAAAGAGCTGGAAACACCATATATTTT.

The rearrangement links TRBV5-5 to TRBJ2-1; possibly TRBD2 for D (6 bases). This CDR3 has 15 amino acids. V was trimmed by 1 base and J by 5 bases, leaving 13 bases between them. Germline values: CDR1 SGHKS, CDR2 YYEKEE (reference sequence). The CDR3 loop is CASSLFSSADNEQFF. The CDR3 DNA reads as TGTGCCAGCAGCTTGTTTTCTAGCGCGGACAATGAGCAGTTCTTC.

The gene calls are TRBV6-5 and TRBJ2-1, with 10 bases identical to TRBD2. The germline gives CDR1 MNHEY, CDR2 SVGAGI. CDR3 length equals 15 residues. J gave up 2 bases and V 6 bases, and 4 bases lay outside the gene matches. CDR3 in DNA: TGTGCCAGCAGCTCAACTAGCGGGGCCTACAATGAGCAGTTCTTC. Encoded protein: CASSSTSGAYNEQFF.

The chain joins TRBV28 to TRBJ1-4, with TRBD1 matching 11 bases. The CDR3 has 16 residues. Per the germline V gene, CDR1 is MDHEN and CDR2 is SYDVKM. J lost 8 bases, V lost 3 bases, and 8 bases had no gene match. CDR3 sequence reads: CASSFLGQGAREKLFF. CDR3 coding DNA: TGTGCCAGCAGTTTCCTTGGACAGGGGGCTCGGGAAAAACTGTTTTTT.

The rearrangement joins TRBV7-2 to TRBJ2-7; TRBD1 might be the D (6 bases). V was clipped by 7 bases and J by 4 bases, with 17 bases between them. Germline values: CDR1 SGHTA, CDR2 FQGNSA. This CDR3 spans 14 amino acids. The CDR3 DNA is TGTGCCAGCACCCATCGGACAGAGACTTACGAGCAGTACTTC. It encodes CASTHRTETYEQYF.

This sequence joins TRBV18 and TRBJ1-5; D is uncertain. The V and J ends lost 2 bases and 2 bases respectively, with 7 bases between them. The CDR3 has 14 amino acids. Germline values: CDR1 KGHSH, CDR2 LQKENI. The CDR3 sequence: CASSPSGGNQPQHF. The CDR3 DNA reads TGTGCCAGCTCACCAAGCGGTGGCAATCAGCCCCAGCATTTT. Using reference TRBV18 and TRBJ1-5 for the parts outside the CDR3, the full variable domain is NAGVMQNPRHLVRRRGQEARLRCSPMKGHSHVYWYRQLPEEGLKFMVYLQKENIIDESGMPKERFSAEFPKEGPSILRIQQVVRGDSAAYFCASSPSGGNQPQHFGDGTRLSIL.

The chain uses TRBV3-1 (or the pseudogene TRBV3-2) and TRBJ2-5; D remains ambiguous. The CDR3 sequence is 15 residues long. The V and J ends lost 0 bases and 1 base respectively, with 9 bases between them. Germline CDR1 LGHDT, CDR2 YNNKEL (reference sequence). The CDR3 sequence: CASSQDWATQETQYF. The DNA for the CDR3 is TGTGCCAGCAGCCAAGACTGGGCGACCCAAGAGACCCAGTACTTC.

The chain is built from TRBV6-6 and TRBJ1-1; D is ambiguous. Germline CDR1 MNHNY, CDR2 SVGAGI (reference sequence). This CDR3 contains 13 residues. The V end lost 2 bases, the J end lost 3 bases, and 7 bases lay between the germline ends. CDR3: CASSYGPYTEAFF. The CDR3 DNA sequence: TGTGCCAGCAGTTACGGCCCGTACACTGAAGCTTTCTTT.

The chain joins TRBV20-1 to TRBJ2-7; maybe TRBD2 (5 bases). The ends were cut back, 3 bases at V and 3 bases at J, with 12 bases in the middle. Germline loops: CDR1 DFQATT, CDR2 SNEGSKA (reference sequence). There are 13 residues in the CDR3. As DNA, the CDR3 is TGCAGTGCTAGTCCGGGGAAAGGCTACGAGCAGTACTTC. Residues: CSASPGKGYEQYF.

The chain links TRBV27 to TRBJ1-2; maybe TRBD1 (6 bases). Looked up from germline, CDR1 is MNHEY and CDR2 is SMNVEV (reference sequence). This CDR3 has 13 residues. The V gene lost 6 bases and the J gene lost 7 bases, with 15 bases spanning the gap. The CDR3 region is CASRDPGHPGYTF. The CDR3 DNA follows: TGTGCCAGCAGAGATCCGGGACACCCTGGCTACACCTTC.

This clone was observed once. This rearrangement joins TRBV27 to TRBJ2-1, with D possibly matching TRBD2 (6 bases). V gave up 5 bases and J gave up 9 bases, with 17 bases separating them. The length of the CDR3 is 14 residues. Germline CDR1 reads MNHEY; CDR2 reads SMNVEV (reference sequence). CDR3 in DNA: TGTGCCAGCAGTCATAGCAGGAGGGCCATTGAGCAGTTCTTC. Translating gives CASSHSRRAIEQFF.

V and J are TRBV2 and TRBJ1-6, with unresolved D. V was clipped by 7 bases and J by 6 bases, with 10 bases between them. The CDR3 has 13 residues. Germline CDR1 SNHLY, CDR2 FYNNEI. As DNA, the CDR3 is TGTGCCAGCATTGGCCTTGGTAATTCACCCCTCCACTTT. Protein: CASIGLGNSPLHF.

The chain couples TRBV4-2 to TRBJ2-3; 8 positions match TRBD1. Germline lookup yields CDR1 LGHNA and CDR2 YNFKEQ. The CDR3 covers 15 residues. V shed 2 bases and J 5 bases; nucleotides not matched to a gene: 6. CDR3 sequence reads: CASSQPDRAVDTQYF. In DNA, the CDR3 is TGTGCCAGCAGCCAACCGGACAGGGCGGTAGATACGCAGTATTTT.

This chain joins TRBV7-2 and TRBJ2-3; a weak D match, TRBD2 (5 bases). The CDR3 covers 15 residues. Per germline, CDR1 SGHTA and CDR2 FQGNSA. V was trimmed by 2 bases and J by 5 bases, leaving 14 bases between them. The CDR3 DNA reads as TGTGCCAGCAGCTTATCTCCCGGAGGCGGAGATACGCAGTATTTT. Protein product: CASSLSPGGGDTQYF.

The chain has TRBV5-4 and TRBJ2-7; D unclear. The CDR3 is 14 residues long. V was pared by 3 bases and J by 1 base, with 11 bases between. Germline loops: CDR1 SGHNT, CDR2 YYREEE (reference sequence). CDR3 region: CASSSELSSYEQYF. In DNA form, the CDR3 reads TGTGCCAGCAGCTCCGAACTATCGTCCTACGAGCAGTACTTC.

The rearrangement links TRBV19 to TRBJ1-2, with 7 nucleotides matching TRBD1. J lost 0 bases, V lost 4 bases, and 8 bases had no gene match. This CDR3 spans 16 amino acids. Germline CDR1 reads LNHDA; CDR2 reads SQIVND (reference sequence). The CDR3 DNA reads TGTGCCAGTAGTAGAGGGGACAGCCATTCTAACTATGGCTACACCTTC. As protein: CASSRGDSHSNYGYTF.

The rearrangement uses TRBV7-2 and TRBJ2-5, with 7 bases aligning to TRBD2. CDR1 SGHTA and CDR2 FQGNSA come from the germline V gene. This CDR3 is 13 amino acids long. J was trimmed by 7 bases and V by 1 base; bases with no gene match: 3. The CDR3 is CASSLDSGGTQYF. The DNA for the CDR3 is TGTGCCAGCAGCTTAGATTCGGGGGGGACCCAGTACTTC. The full variable domain, in which reference TRBV7-2 and TRBJ2-5 provide the parts outside the CDR3, is GAGVSQSPSNKVTEKGKDVELRCDPISGHTALYWYRQSLGQGLEFLIYFQGNSAPDKSGLPSDRFSAERTGGSVSTLTIQRTQQEDSAVYLCASSLDSGGTQYFGPGTRLLVL.

The gene calls are TRBV7-9 and TRBJ2-7; maybe TRBD1 (6 bases). The germline gives CDR1 SEHNR, CDR2 FQNEAQ (reference sequence). The CDR3 runs to 16 residues. V was cut by 1 base and J by 2 bases, with 15 bases left in between. The CDR3 protein is CASSLDRSGAPYEQYF. The CDR3 DNA sequence: TGTGCCAGCAGCTTAGATCGTTCAGGGGCTCCCTACGAGCAGTACTTC.

This sequence joins TRBV5-6 and TRBJ1-3; D gene uncertain. Trimming took 6 bases from V and 0 from J, leaving 10 bases between them. Germline CDR1 and CDR2: SGHDT and YYEEEE. The CDR3 spans 14 residues. The CDR3 protein is CASTTRDSGNTIYF. The CDR3 coding sequence is TGTGCCAGCACAACTCGGGACTCTGGAAACACCATATATTTT.

This sequence joins TRBV10-3 and TRBJ2-5; 8 bases line up with TRBD2. CDR1 is ENHRY and CDR2 is SYGVKD in the germline V gene. This CDR3 spans 15 amino acids. With V trimmed by 4 bases and J by 4 bases, 8 bases remained unmatched. The CDR3 protein is CAISVVTGGRETQYF. The CDR3 DNA is TGTGCCATCAGTGTAGTAACGGGAGGGCGAGAGACCCAGTACTTC.

The chain links TRBV5-6 to TRBJ1-5, with 7 nucleotides matching TRBD1. Germline V gives CDR1 SGHDT, CDR2 YYEEEE. V dropped 4 bases and J dropped 6; count of bases not matched to a gene: 7. CDR3 length equals 14 residues. In DNA form, the CDR3 reads TGTGCCAGCAGCGCAACAGGGGCAGGTCAGCCCCAGCATTTT. Translated: CASSATGAGQPQHF.

The V call is TRBV28, the J call TRBJ2-2, with a possible D match to TRBD1 (5 bases). Germline V gene data show CDR1 as MDHEN and CDR2 as SYDVKM. The CDR3 is made up of 17 amino acids. Trimming cost V 7 bases and J 2 bases, with 20 bases left between them. The CDR3 is CASTLGSRAGNTGELFF. In DNA, the CDR3 is TGTGCCAGCACCTTAGGGTCCAGGGCCGGAAACACCGGGGAGCTGTTTTTT.

This clone has only a few counts. V gene TRBV7-2 combines with J gene TRBJ2-5, with D possibly TRBD2 on 5 matching bases. Trimming left V 1 base short and J 5 bases short, with 11 bases between. From germline, CDR1 is SGHTA and CDR2 FQGNSA. The CDR3 consists of 14 residues. The CDR3 DNA sequence: TGTGCCAGCAGCTTAGTGCTAGCCCCGGAGACCCAGTACTTC. The encoded protein is CASSLVLAPETQYF.

CDR3: CASSQDESQGAQAFF. CDR3 DNA: TGTGCCAGCAGCCAAGATGAATCACAGGGGGCTCAAGCTTTCTTT. The rearrangement links TRBV4-2 to TRBJ1-1, with 9 bases identical to TRBD1. Looked up from germline, CDR1 is LGHNA and CDR2 is YNFKEQ. V lost 0 bases and J lost 9; bases outside the gene matches: 8. The CDR3 is 15 amino acids.